The rows below give T cell receptor beta chains drawn from one sample of a study of blood T cell repertoires in COVID-19. The repertoire was sequenced with immunoSEQ multiplex PCR; TCRdb's copy has only in-frame clones and lacks some. Of under 250,000 clones listed, approximately 90% were seen once; the top ten hold under 14%. The sequenced sample was peripheral blood. The receptor source for this set is a man aged 50 to 60 with COVID-19, enrolled during active disease. The CDR3 runs from the conserved cysteine through the conserved F or W. D genes are given only for firm matches. Size tells how often a clone was seen (once, few, many) or the class of an expanded clone, and some rows leave it out.

DNA: TGTGCCAGCAGACTAGCGGCAGCGCTGGGTCTGGTCTTC
CDR3: CASRLAAALGLVF
D: TRBD2
V: TRBV12-3/TRBV12-4
size: -
J: TRBJ2-1

DNA: TGTGCCAGCAGTCCTTTAGCGCCAGCCACGGGGAATTCACCCCTCCACTTT
CDR3: CASSPLAPATGNSPLHF
D: -
V: TRBV7-8
size: -
J: TRBJ1-6

DNA: TGTGCCACCCCTGGTGCGGGGGTGGAGACCCAGTACTTC
CDR3: CATPGAGVETQYF
D: TRBD2
V: TRBV24-1
size: -
J: TRBJ2-5

DNA: TGTGCCAGCAGTGCACAGGGGGCGATGGGTAATGAAAAACTGTTTTTT
CDR3: CASSAQGAMGNEKLFF
D: TRBD1
V: TRBV2
size: -
J: TRBJ1-4

DNA: TGTGCCAGCAGCCCTCGGACTAGCTCCGGTAATGAGCAGTTCTTC
CDR3: CASSPRTSSGNEQFF
D: TRBD2
V: TRBV7-9
size: -
J: TRBJ2-1

DNA: TGTGCCAGCAAGAGTACTAGCGGCTACAATGAGCAGTTCTTC
CDR3: CASKSTSGYNEQFF
D: TRBD2
V: TRBV6-5
size: -
J: TRBJ2-1

DNA: TGTGCCAGCAGTTCCGCTCCCGAGGGCTACGAGCAGTACTTC
CDR3: CASSSAPEGYEQYF
D: -
V: TRBV27
size: -
J: TRBJ2-7

DNA: TGCGCCAGCAGCATGGGACAGGGTAACGAGCAGTACTTC
CDR3: CASSMGQGNEQYF
D: TRBD1
V: TRBV5-1
size: -
J: TRBJ2-7

DNA: TGTGCCAGTAGTATACCCGGTAATAGCAATCAGCCCCAGCATTTT
CDR3: CASSIPGNSNQPQHF
D: -
V: TRBV19
size: -
J: TRBJ1-5

DNA: TGTGCCAGCAGCTTAGGGGAACGGACAGGGGCTGAAGAGCAGTACTTC
CDR3: CASSLGERTGAEEQYF
D: TRBD1
V: TRBV7-8
size: -
J: TRBJ2-7

DNA: TGTGCCAGCAGTTACCACATCGCGGGGGGGGCCCTCGATGAGCAGTTCTTC
CDR3: CASSYHIAGGALDEQFF
D: TRBD2
V: TRBV6-2/TRBV6-3
size: -
J: TRBJ2-1

DNA: TGTGCCAGCAGCTTAGGGGGGACAGGAAAAAACATTCAGTACTTC
CDR3: CASSLGGTGKNIQYF
D: TRBD1
V: TRBV11-2
size: -
J: TRBJ2-4

DNA: TGTGCCAGCAGCGCCCCGGACAGACAAAAAGAGACCCAGTACTTC
CDR3: CASSAPDRQKETQYF
D: -
V: TRBV11-2
size: -
J: TRBJ2-5

DNA: TGTGCCAGCAGCTCAGGGGCGTACGAGCAGTACTTC
CDR3: CASSSGAYEQYF
D: -
V: TRBV5-4
size: few
J: TRBJ2-7

DNA: TGTGCCAGCAGTCCGGACAGCTCCAATAATTCACCCCTCCACTTT
CDR3: CASSPDSSNNSPLHF
D: -
V: TRBV6-6
size: -
J: TRBJ1-6

DNA: TGCGCCAGCAAAGGACGGACTAGCGGGGGGTCCGGGGAGCTGTTTTTT
CDR3: CASKGRTSGGSGELFF
D: TRBD2
V: TRBV5-1
size: -
J: TRBJ2-2